Listed here are 19 T cell receptor beta chains from one sample, sequenced in a study of response to subunit inactivated influenza vaccine. TCRdb fed the RT-PCR reads into MiXCR, producing one record per CDR3 protein. The repertoire holds hundreds of thousands of distinct CDR3 sequences, with more than 15% as singletons. The sequencing here drew on CD4+ T cells sorted from PBMCs, taken less than 30 months after vaccination. The source is a man aged 50 to 69 who received an inactivated influenza vaccine.

A few counts support this clonotype. The chain links TRBV5-1 to TRBJ1-2, with D perhaps TRBD1 (5 bases). Germline CDR1 reads SGHRS; CDR2 reads YFSETQ. CDR3 length: 14 amino acids. The V and J ends lost 4 bases and 4 bases respectively, with 14 bases between them. As DNA, the CDR3 is TGCGCCAGCAGCCCAGGGATTGCGGCCTATGGCTACACCTTC. It translates to CASSPGIAAYGYTF.

In its sample, this clonotype was seen a few times. CDR3 DNA sequence: TGCAGTGCGGAAGTAAGCACAGATACGCAGTATTTT. Its protein product is CSAEVSTDTQYF. The rearrangement joins TRBV20-1 to TRBJ2-3, with unresolved D. From germline, CDR1 is DFQATT and CDR2 SNEGSKA (reference sequence). CDR3 length: 12 amino acids. V lost 6 bases, J lost 0 bases, and 7 bases lay in between.

This rearrangement joins TRBV29-1 to TRBJ2-1; D is ambiguous. Deletions cut 6 bases from V and 4 bases from J, with 7 bases between. This CDR3 has 11 amino acids. The germline V gene has CDR1 SQVTM and CDR2 ANQGSEA. CDR3 in DNA: TGCAGCGTGTCTGGTTACAATGAGCAGTTCTTC. The encoded protein is CSVSGYNEQFF.

The V and J genes are TRBV28 and TRBJ2-7; the D gene is possibly TRBD1 (5 bases). V was clipped by 11 bases and J by 2 bases, with 16 bases between them. This CDR3 spans 13 amino acids. CDR1 and CDR2 (germline): MDHEN, SYDVKM. This CDR3 is CAAQGTDTYEQYF. Written as DNA, the CDR3 is TGTGCCGCTCAGGGTACGGACACCTACGAGCAGTACTTC.

In its sample, this clonotype was seen a few times. The CDR3 loop is CASSTAQGPGVTDTQYF. CDR3 sequence (DNA): TGTGCCAGCAGTACCGCACAGGGCCCGGGGGTAACAGATACGCAGTATTTT. V and J are TRBV28 and TRBJ2-3; D may correspond to TRBD1 or TRBD2 (6 bases each). The CDR3 totals 17 residues. V shed 5 bases and J shed 3 bases, with 21 bases lying between them. From germline, CDR1 is MDHEN and CDR2 SYDVKM. Drawing the rest from reference TRBV28 and TRBJ2-3, the complete variable domain is DVKVTQSSRYLVKRTGEKVFLECVQDMDHENMFWYRQDPGLGLRLIYFSYDVKMKEKGDIPEGYSVSREKKERFSLILESASTNQTSMYLCASSTAQGPGVTDTQYFGPGTRLTVL.

V usage is TRBV10-3 and J usage is TRBJ2-1, with D perhaps TRBD1 or TRBD2 (5 bases each). The CDR3 is 13 amino acids. The V end was cut by 9 bases, the J end by 2 bases, with 11 bases between. The germline gives CDR1 ENHRY, CDR2 SYGVKD. The CDR3 sequence is CAMRGDTYNEQFF. The DNA of the CDR3 is TGTGCCATGAGGGGTGACACCTACAATGAGCAGTTCTTC.

Only a few counts were recorded for this clonotype. The V call is TRBV14, the J call TRBJ1-2; tentative D call: TRBD1 (5 bases). From germline, CDR1 is SGHDN and CDR2 FVKESK. This CDR3 is 14 amino acids long. V was cut by 4 bases and J by 8 bases, with 17 bases left in between. This CDR3 is CASSLVPRDQGYTF. The CDR3 DNA is TGTGCCAGCAGCCTCGTCCCCCGGGACCAGGGCTACACCTTC.

The genes are TRBV7-2 and TRBJ1-5; D call uncertain. Trimming left V 2 bases short and J 5 bases short, with 7 bases between. The CDR3 has 13 residues. Germline CDR1 and CDR2: SGHTA and FQGNSA. The CDR3 bases are TGTGCCAGCAGCTTATACAGCTATCAGCCCCAGCATTTT. Its translation is CASSLYSYQPQHF.

This clonotype has only a few counts. The V and J genes are TRBV6-5 and TRBJ2-1; D is undetermined. Trimming removed 2 bases from V and 4 bases from J, with 9 bases in between. This CDR3 contains 14 residues. Germline loops: CDR1 MNHEY, CDR2 SVGAGI. CDR3 protein: CASSYNRPYNEQFF. CDR3 DNA sequence: TGTGCCAGCAGTTACAACAGACCTTACAATGAGCAGTTCTTC.

This clonotype was recorded many times. The CDR3 spells CASSPGGGLRDTQYF. Here the CDR3 DNA reads TGTGCCAGCAGTCCGGGCGGGGGGCTCAGAGATACGCAGTATTTT. The chain joins TRBV12-3 or TRBV12-4 to TRBJ2-3, with TRBD2 matching 8 bases. Losses at the gene ends were 5 bases for V and 5 bases for J; bases not matched to a gene: 9. The CDR3 spans 15 residues.

The chain is built from TRBV20-1 and TRBJ2-1; D possibly corresponds to TRBD1 (5 bases). V dropped 6 bases and J dropped 2 bases, with 17 bases sitting between them. The CDR3 is 15 amino acids. The V gene's germline CDR1 is DFQATT and CDR2 SNEGSKA (reference sequence). The CDR3 loop reads CSAQEAGYTYNEQFF. The CDR3, as DNA: TGCAGTGCCCAAGAGGCAGGGTACACCTACAATGAGCAGTTCTTC.

This chain uses TRBV9 with TRBJ1-3, with D possibly matching TRBD1 (5 bases). The CDR3 is 14 residues long. Germline CDR1 reads SGDLS; CDR2 reads YYNGEE. V lost 4 bases to trimming and J lost 8 bases, with 16 bases between them. The CDR3 loop is CASSPAGTADTIYF. CDR3 bases: TGTGCCAGCAGCCCCGCAGGGACCGCGGACACCATATATTTT.

In this sample, this clonotype turned up a few times. The V call is TRBV6-1, the J call TRBJ2-5, with D possibly being TRBD1 or TRBD2 (5 bases each). The CDR3 runs to 14 residues. V lost 2 bases and J 7 bases, leaving 14 bases between the germline ends. Germline values: CDR1 MNHNS, CDR2 SASEGT. The CDR3 region has the DNA TGTGCCAGCAGTGAACAGGGACCGGGCGGGACCCAGTACTTC. It specifies CASSEQGPGGTQYF.

The table lists this clonotype with a few counts. This chain links TRBV7-8 with TRBJ1-1; the D gene is possibly TRBD1 (6 bases). The V end was cut by 3 bases, the J end by 5 bases, with 16 bases between. The CDR3 spans 15 residues. Germline V gives CDR1 SGHVS, CDR2 FQNEAQ. The CDR3 region is CASSLVFGGQTEAFF. DNA of the CDR3: TGTGCCAGCAGCTTGGTCTTCGGAGGACAGACTGAAGCTTTCTTT.

In its sample, this clonotype was seen a few times. V and J are TRBV4-3 and TRBJ1-6, with D unclear. Germline V gene sequence: CDR1 LGHNA, CDR2 YSLEER. Trimming took off 0 bases at V and 9 bases at J, with 12 bases between the two ends. This CDR3 has 15 amino acids. DNA for the CDR3: TGCGCCAGCAGCCAAGATTTGGGAGGATCTTCACCCCTCCACTTT. Protein product: CASSQDLGGSSPLHF.

This clonotype was counted between two and nine times. The rearrangement joins TRBV29-1 to TRBJ2-5; D is unresolved. The germline V and J ends were trimmed by 5 bases and 3 bases, with 13 bases remaining between them. The CDR3 extends over 13 amino acids. Per the germline V gene, CDR1 is SQVTM and CDR2 is ANQGSEA. This CDR3 is CSVPDNFKETQYF. The CDR3 region has the DNA TGCAGCGTTCCCGACAACTTTAAAGAGACCCAGTACTTC.

This clonotype appeared a few times. This chain connects TRBV29-1 to TRBJ2-1; TRBD2 agrees at 10 bases. V dropped 0 bases and J dropped 7; count of bases not matched to a gene: 15. The CDR3 has 18 residues. Germline V gene lookup returns CDR1 SQVTM and CDR2 ANQGSEA. The CDR3 bases are TGCAGCGTTGAAGATCGGACTTATGCTAGCGGGAGTTGGAATGAGCAGTTCTTC. Translated: CSVEDRTYASGSWNEQFF.

This clonotype was found a few times. The rearrangement uses TRBV10-3 and TRBJ2-2, with TRBD2 identical over 7 bases. Trimming removed 11 bases from V and 6 bases from J; junction bases left unmatched: 21. CDR3 size: 17 residues. Germline CDR1 and CDR2: ENHRY and SYGVKD. CDR3 bases: TGTGCCTCCCCCGGGGGGTATAGGCGGGAGAGGTCCGGGGAGCTGTTTTTT. Protein product: CASPGGYRRERSGELFF.

The CDR3 nucleotides read TGTGCCACCAGCAGGGGAGGGACTAGCGGGATCCGGGAGCAGTACTTC. Translation: CATSRGGTSGIREQYF. The genes are TRBV15 and TRBJ2-7; 13 nucleotides agree with TRBD2. Germline-derived CDR1 and CDR2 are LNHNV and YYDKDF (reference sequence). The CDR3 covers 16 residues. After removal of 3 bases from V and 7 bases from J, the junction contained 9 bases not matched to a gene.